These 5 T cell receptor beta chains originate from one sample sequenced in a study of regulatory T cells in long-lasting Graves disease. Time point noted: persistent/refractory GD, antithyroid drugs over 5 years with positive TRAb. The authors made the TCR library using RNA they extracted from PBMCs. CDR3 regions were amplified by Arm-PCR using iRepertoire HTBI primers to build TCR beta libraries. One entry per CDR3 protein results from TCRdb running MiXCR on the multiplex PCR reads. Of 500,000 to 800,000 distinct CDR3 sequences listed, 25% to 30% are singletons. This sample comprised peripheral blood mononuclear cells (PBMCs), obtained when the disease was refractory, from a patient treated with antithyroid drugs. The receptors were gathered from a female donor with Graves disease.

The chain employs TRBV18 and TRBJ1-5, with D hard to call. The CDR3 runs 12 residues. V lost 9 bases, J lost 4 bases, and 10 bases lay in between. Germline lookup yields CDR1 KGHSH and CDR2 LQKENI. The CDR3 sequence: CASPGSNQPQHF. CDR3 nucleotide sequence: TGTGCCAGTCCCGGTAGTAATCAGCCCCAGCATTTT.

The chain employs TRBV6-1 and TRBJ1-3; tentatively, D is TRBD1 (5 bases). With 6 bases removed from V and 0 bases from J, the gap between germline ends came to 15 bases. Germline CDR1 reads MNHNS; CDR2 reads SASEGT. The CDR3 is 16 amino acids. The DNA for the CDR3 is TGTGCCAGCAGACGGGGCGGTATGAGCTCTGGAAACACCATATATTTT. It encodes CASRRGGMSSGNTIYF.

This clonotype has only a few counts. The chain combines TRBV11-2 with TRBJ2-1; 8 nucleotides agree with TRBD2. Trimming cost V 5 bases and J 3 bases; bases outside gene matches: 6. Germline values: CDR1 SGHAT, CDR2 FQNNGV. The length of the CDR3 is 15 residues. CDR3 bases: TGTGCCAGCAGCCCCGGGACTAGGGTCTACAATGAGCAGTTCTTC. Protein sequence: CASSPGTRVYNEQFF.

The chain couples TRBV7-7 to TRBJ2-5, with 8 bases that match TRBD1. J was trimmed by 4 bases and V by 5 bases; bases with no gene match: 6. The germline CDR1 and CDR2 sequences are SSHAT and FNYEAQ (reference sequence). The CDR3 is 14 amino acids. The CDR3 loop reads CASSPGTGPETQYF. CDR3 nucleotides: TGTGCCAGCAGCCCAGGGACAGGTCCAGAGACCCAGTACTTC. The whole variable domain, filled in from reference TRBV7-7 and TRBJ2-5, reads GAGVSQSPRYKVTKRGQDVTLRCDPISSHATLYWYQQALGQGPEFLTYFNYEAQPDKSGLPSDRFSAERPEGSISTLTIQRTEQRDSAMYRCASSPGTGPETQYFGPGTRLLVL.

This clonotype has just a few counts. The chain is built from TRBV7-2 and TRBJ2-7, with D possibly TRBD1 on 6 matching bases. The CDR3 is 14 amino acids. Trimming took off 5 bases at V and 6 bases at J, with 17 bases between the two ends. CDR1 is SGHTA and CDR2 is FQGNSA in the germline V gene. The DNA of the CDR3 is TGTGCCAGCAGCCCCCAACAGGGTATTGGCGAGCAGTACTTC. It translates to CASSPQQGIGEQYF. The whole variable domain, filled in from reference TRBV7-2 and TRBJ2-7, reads GAGVSQSPSNKVTEKGKDVELRCDPISGHTALYWYRQSLGQGLEFLIYFQGNSAPDKSGLPSDRFSAERTGGSVSTLTIQRTQQEDSAVYLCASSPQQGIGEQYFGPGTRLTVT.